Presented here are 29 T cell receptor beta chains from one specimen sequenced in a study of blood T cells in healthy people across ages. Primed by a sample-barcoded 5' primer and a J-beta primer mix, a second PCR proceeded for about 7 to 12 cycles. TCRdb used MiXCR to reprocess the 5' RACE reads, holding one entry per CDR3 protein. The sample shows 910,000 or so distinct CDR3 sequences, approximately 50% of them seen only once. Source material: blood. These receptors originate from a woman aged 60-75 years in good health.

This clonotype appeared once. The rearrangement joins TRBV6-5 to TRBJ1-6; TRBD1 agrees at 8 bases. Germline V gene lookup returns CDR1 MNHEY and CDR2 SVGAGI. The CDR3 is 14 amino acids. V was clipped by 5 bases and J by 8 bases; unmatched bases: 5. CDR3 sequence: CASSRTGRYSPLHF. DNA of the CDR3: TGTGCCAGCAGTCGGACAGGGCGTTATTCACCCCTCCACTTT.

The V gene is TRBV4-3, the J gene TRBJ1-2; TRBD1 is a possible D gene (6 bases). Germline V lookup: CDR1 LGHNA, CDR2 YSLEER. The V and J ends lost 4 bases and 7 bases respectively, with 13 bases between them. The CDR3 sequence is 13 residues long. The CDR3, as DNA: TGCGCCAGCAGCCCTCGGACAGCCAGTGGCTACACCTTC. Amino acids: CASSPRTASGYTF.

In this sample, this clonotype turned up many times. CDR3 in amino acids: CASNYPGTAYEQYF. Written as DNA, the CDR3 is TGTGCCAGCAACTACCCCGGGACAGCCTACGAGCAGTACTTC. This sequence joins TRBV5-5 and TRBJ2-7, with TRBD1 matching over 7 bases. With 6 bases clipped from V and 2 bases from J, the junction kept 8 bases outside the gene matches. The germline CDR1 and CDR2 sequences are SGHKS and YYEKEE (reference sequence). CDR3 length: 14 amino acids.

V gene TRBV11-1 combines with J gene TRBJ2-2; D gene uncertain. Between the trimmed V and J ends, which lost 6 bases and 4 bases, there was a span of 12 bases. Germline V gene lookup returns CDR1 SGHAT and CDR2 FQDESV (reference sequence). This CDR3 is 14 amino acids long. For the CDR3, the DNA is TGTGCCAGCAGTTCGCGGCAGGTCACCGGGGAGCTGTTTTTT. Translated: CASSSRQVTGELFF.

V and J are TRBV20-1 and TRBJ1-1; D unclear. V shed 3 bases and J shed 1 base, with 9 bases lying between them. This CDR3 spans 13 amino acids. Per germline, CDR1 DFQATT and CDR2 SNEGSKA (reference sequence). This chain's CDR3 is CSASIGRNTEAFF. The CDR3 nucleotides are TGCAGTGCTAGTATAGGGAGGAACACTGAAGCTTTCTTT.

The DNA for the CDR3 is TGTGCCAGCAGTTCCCGAGGGACAGGGCTAGTGGAGACCCAGTACTTC. Protein product: CASSSRGTGLVETQYF. The chain links TRBV6-5 to TRBJ2-5, with 9 bases fitting TRBD1. J gave up 5 bases and V 4 bases, and 11 bases lay outside the gene matches. The V gene's germline CDR1 is MNHEY and CDR2 SVGAGI. The CDR3 totals 16 residues.

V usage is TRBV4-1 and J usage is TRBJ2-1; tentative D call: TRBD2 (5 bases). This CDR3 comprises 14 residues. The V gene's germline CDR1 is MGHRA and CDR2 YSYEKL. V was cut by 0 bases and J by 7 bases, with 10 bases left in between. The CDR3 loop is CASSQDEWRNEQFF. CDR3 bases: TGCGCCAGCAGCCAAGATGAATGGAGGAATGAGCAGTTCTTC.

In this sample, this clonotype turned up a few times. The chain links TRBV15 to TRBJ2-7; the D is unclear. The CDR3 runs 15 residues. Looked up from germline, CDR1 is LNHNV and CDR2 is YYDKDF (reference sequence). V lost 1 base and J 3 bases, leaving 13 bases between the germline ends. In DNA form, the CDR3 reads TGTGCCACCAGCAGAGGGGCAGGTTACCTCTACGAGCAGTACTTC. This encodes CATSRGAGYLYEQYF. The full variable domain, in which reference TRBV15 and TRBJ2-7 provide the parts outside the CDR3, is DAMVIQNPRYQVTQFGKPVTLSCSQTLNHNVMYWYQQKSSQAPKLLFHYYDKDFNNEADTPDNFQSRRPNTSFCFLDIRSPGLGDTAMYLCATSRGAGYLYEQYFGPGTRLTVT.

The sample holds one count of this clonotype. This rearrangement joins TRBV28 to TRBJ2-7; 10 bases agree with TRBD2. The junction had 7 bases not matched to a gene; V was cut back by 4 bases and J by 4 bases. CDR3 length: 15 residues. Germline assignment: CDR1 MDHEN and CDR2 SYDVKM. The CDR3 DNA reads TGTGCCAGCAGTTCCACTAGCGGGATTATTTACGAGCAGTACTTC. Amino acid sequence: CASSSTSGIIYEQYF.

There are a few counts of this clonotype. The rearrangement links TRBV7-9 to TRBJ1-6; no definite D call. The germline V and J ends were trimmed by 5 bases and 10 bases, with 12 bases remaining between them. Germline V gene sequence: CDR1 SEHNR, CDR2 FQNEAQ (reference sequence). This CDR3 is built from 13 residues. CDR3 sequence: CASSVGSKSPLHF. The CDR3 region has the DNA TGTGCCAGCAGCGTAGGCTCGAAGTCACCCCTCCACTTT. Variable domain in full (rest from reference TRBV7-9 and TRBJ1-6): DTGVSQNPRHKITKRGQNVTFRCDPISEHNRLYWYRQTLGQGPEFLTYFQNEAQLEKSRLLSDRFSAERPKGSFSTLEIQRTEQGDSAMYLCASSVGSKSPLHFGNGTRLTVT.

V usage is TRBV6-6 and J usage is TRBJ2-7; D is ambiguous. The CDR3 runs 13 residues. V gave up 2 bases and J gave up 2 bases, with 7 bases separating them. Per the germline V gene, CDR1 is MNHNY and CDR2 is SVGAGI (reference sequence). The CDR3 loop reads CASSYPNTYEQYF. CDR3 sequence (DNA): TGTGCCAGCAGTTACCCGAACACCTACGAGCAGTACTTC.

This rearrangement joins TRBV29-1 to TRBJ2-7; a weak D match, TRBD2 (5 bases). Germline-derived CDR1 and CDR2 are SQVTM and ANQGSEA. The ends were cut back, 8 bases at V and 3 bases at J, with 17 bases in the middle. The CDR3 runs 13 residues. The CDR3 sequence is CSIVGRTYYEQYF. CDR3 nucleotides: TGCAGCATTGTAGGTAGGACTTACTACGAGCAGTACTTC.

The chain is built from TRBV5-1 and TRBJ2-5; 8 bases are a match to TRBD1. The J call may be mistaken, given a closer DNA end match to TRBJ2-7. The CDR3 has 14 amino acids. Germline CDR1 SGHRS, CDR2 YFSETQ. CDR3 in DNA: TGCGCCAGCGGCGTGACCGGACAGGGCTACGAGCAGTACTTC. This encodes CASGVTGQGYEQYF.

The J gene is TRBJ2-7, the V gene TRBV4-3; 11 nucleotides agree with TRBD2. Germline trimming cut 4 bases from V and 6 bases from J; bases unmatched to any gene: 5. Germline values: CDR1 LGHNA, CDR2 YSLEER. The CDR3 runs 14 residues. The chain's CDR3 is CASSLGLADCEQYF. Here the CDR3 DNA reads TGCGCCAGCAGCCTGGGACTAGCGGACTGCGAGCAGTACTTC.

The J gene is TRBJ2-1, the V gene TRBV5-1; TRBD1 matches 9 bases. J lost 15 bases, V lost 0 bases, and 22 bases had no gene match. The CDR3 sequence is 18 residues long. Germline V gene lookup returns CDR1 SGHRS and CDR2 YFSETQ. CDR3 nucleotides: TGCGCCAGCAGCTTGGAACCTCGTACCGGGACAGGGTTTAAGTCCACGTTCTTC. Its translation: CASSLEPRTGTGFKSTFF.

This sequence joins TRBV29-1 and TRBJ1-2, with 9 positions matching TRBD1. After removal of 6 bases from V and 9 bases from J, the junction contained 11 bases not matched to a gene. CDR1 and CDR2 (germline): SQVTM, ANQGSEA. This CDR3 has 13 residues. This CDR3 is CSVKSGQGLSYTF. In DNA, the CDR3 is TGCAGCGTAAAATCAGGACAGGGGCTGAGCTACACCTTC. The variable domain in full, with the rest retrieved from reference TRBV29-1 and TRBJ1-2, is SAVISQKPSRDICQRGTSLTIQCQVDSQVTMMFWYRQQPGQSLTLIATANQGSEATYESGFVIDKFPISRPNLTFSTLTVSNMSPEDSSIYLCSVKSGQGLSYTFGSGTRLTVV.

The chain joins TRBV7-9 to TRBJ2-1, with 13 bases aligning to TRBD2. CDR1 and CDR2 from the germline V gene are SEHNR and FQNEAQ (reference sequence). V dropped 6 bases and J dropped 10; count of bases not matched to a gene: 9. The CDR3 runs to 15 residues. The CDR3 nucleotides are TGTGCCAGCAGTAAGGGGACTAGCGGGAAATCGGAGCAGTTCTTC. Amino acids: CASSKGTSGKSEQFF.

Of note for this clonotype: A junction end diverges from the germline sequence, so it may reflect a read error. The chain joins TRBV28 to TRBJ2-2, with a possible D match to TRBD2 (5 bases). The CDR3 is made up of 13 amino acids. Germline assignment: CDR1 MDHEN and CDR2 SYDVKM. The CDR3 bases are TGTGCCAGCAAAGAGGATAACACCGGGGAGCAGTTTTTT. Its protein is CASKEDNTGEQFF.

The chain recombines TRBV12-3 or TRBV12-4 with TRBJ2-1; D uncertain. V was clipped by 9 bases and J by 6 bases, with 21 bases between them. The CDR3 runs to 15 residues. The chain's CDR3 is CASLEERKPGNEQFF. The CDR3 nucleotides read TGTGCCAGTTTGGAAGAGAGGAAGCCGGGCAATGAGCAGTTCTTC.

The CDR3: CATSEPGQPQETQYF. The CDR3 DNA follows: TGTGCCACCAGTGAACCGGGACAGCCTCAAGAGACCCAGTACTTC. This chain uses TRBV24-1 with TRBJ2-5, with TRBD1 identical over 7 bases. Germline V gives CDR1 KGHDR, CDR2 SFDVKD. V lost 4 bases and J lost 2; bases outside the gene matches: 6. The CDR3 has 15 amino acids.

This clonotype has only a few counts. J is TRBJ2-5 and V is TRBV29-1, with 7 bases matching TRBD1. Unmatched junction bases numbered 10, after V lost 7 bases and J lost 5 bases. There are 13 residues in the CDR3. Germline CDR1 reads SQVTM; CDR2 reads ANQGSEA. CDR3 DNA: TGCAGCGAGGCTCCAGGGGGTGGTGAGACCCAGTACTTC. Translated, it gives CSEAPGGGETQYF.

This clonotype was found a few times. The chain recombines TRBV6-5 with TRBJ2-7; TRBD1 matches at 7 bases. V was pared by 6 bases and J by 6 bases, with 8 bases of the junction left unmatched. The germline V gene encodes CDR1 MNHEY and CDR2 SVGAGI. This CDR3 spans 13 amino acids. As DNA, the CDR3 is TGTGCCAGCAGCAACAGGGGACGGGGCGAGCAGTACTTC. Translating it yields CASSNRGRGEQYF.

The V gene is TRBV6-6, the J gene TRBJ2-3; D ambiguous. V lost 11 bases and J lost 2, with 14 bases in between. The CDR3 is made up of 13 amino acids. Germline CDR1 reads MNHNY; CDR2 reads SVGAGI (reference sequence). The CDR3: CACKLSTTDTQYF. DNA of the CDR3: TGTGCCTGCAAGCTTTCCACCACAGATACGCAGTATTTT.

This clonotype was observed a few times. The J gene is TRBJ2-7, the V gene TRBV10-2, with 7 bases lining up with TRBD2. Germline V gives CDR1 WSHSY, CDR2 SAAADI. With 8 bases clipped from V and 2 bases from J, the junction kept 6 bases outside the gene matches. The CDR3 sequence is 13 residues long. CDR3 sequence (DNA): TGCGCCAGCGCCCAGCGGGGCCCCTACGAGCAGTACTTC. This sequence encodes CASAQRGPYEQYF.

DNA of the CDR3: TGTGCCAGCAGTGAAGGAACTAGCGGGAAAGATAATGAGCAGTTCTTC. Residues: CASSEGTSGKDNEQFF. J is TRBJ2-1 and V is TRBV6-1; 10 bases are shared with TRBD2. Germline lookup yields CDR1 MNHNS and CDR2 SASEGT. With 1 base clipped from V and 7 bases from J, the junction kept 7 bases outside the gene matches. CDR3 size: 16 residues.

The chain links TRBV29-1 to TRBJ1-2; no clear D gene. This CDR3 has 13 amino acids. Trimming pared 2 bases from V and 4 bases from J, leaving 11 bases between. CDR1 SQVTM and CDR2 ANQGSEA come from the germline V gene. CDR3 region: CSVENPGGYGYTF. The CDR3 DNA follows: TGCAGCGTTGAAAACCCAGGAGGCTATGGCTACACCTTC. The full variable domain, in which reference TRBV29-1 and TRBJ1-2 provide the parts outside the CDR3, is SAVISQKPSRDICQRGTSLTIQCQVDSQVTMMFWYRQQPGQSLTLIATANQGSEATYESGFVIDKFPISRPNLTFSTLTVSNMSPEDSSIYLCSVENPGGYGYTFGSGTRLTVV.

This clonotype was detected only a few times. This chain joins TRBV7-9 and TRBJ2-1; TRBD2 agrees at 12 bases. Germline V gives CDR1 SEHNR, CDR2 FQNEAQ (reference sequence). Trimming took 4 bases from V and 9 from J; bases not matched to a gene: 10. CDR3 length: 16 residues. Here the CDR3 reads CASSSPTSGSLLEQFF. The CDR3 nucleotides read TGTGCCAGCAGCTCCCCGACTAGCGGGAGTCTTCTTGAGCAGTTCTTC. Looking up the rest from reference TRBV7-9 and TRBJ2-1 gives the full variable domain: DTGVSQNPRHKITKRGQNVTFRCDPISEHNRLYWYRQTLGQGPEFLTYFQNEAQLEKSRLLSDRFSAERPKGSFSTLEIQRTEQGDSAMYLCASSSPTSGSLLEQFFGPGTRLTVL.

The CDR3 loop reads CASSYAGAPYEQYF. CDR3 sequence (DNA): TGTGCCAGCAGTTATGCGGGAGCACCCTACGAGCAGTACTTC. V and J are TRBV27 and TRBJ2-7; 7 bases fit TRBD2. The CDR3 consists of 14 residues. V was clipped by 4 bases and J by 2 bases; unmatched bases: 5. Per germline, CDR1 MNHEY and CDR2 SMNVEV (reference sequence).

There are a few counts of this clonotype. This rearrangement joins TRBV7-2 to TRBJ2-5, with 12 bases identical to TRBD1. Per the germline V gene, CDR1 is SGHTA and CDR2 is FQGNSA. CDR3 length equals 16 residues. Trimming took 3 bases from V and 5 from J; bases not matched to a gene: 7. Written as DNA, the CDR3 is TGTGCCAGCAGCTTGGCGGGACAGGGGGCTCAGGAGACCCAGTACTTC. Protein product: CASSLAGQGAQETQYF.